The TCR beta chain described here comes from a study of blood T cell repertoires in COVID-19. The wider study: The cDNA or gDNA used as material had been derived from T cells, B-cell-depleted T cells, or PBMCs.

Original analysis: Amplification of reference gene primers provided the estimated nucleated cell counts. Only in-frame clones appear in the TCRdb table, and some are missing; sequencing was by immunoSEQ multiplex PCR. That table gives V, J and clone size, and the DNA gave D and trimming. The sample has around 250,000 clones; around 81% are singletons. The sample holds one count of this clone. Germline loops: CDR1 SNHLY, CDR2 FYNNEI. The CDR3 contains 14 residues. Germline trimming cut 6 bases from V and 8 bases from J; bases unmatched to any gene: 6. The chain has TRBV2 and TRBJ1-6, with TRBD1 matching 8 bases. The TCR was taken from a man aged 50 to 60 with active or convalescent COVID-19. Sequenced material: peripheral blood. CDR3 region: CASRGTGNYSPLHF. In DNA form, the CDR3 reads TGTGCCAGCAGAGGGACAGGAAATTATTCACCCCTCCACTTT.